Included here is one TCR beta chain sequence, with context. This clonotype was counted at least ten times. Its antigen has not been determined. Base qualities are not provided; no much larger clone lies one nucleotide away. TCRdb shows the sequencer as Illumina HiSeq 2500. Quantitative 5'-RACE with molecular barcodes was the method used to prepare the TCR beta libraries. The source study handled its data this way. A new computational method, built on a probabilistic model of VDJ rearrangement, was used to identify disease-linked TCR variants. TCRdb reprocessed the public reads (quality trimming at Q25 with fastp, clone calling with MiXCR) and kept in-frame beta chains. Every CDR3 protein is listed once, alongside the most common genes and DNA of its rows. The V and J calls, along with clone size, are taken from TCRdb and not from the paper's own processing. Counted in this sample were fewer than 550,000 distinct CDR3 sequences; roughly 5.3% of them appeared once. The biggest ten clones account for roughly 3.5% of the sample.

This entry comes from a study of CD8 T cells in ankylosing spondylitis (TCRdb year 2017). Regarding the complete study: The study profiled T cell receptor beta repertoires in healthy donors and ankylosing spondylitis patients to find disease-linked TCR variants. In total, the full study cohort was made up of approximately 99 healthy donors and approximately 24 ankylosing spondylitis patients. Samples of peripheral blood were taken, and for ankylosing spondylitis patients, synovial fluid was collected as well.

From a lookup of the germline V gene, CDR1 and CDR2 are SQVTM and ANQGSEA. Compared with germline, V lacks 6 bases and J lacks 4 bases; bases without a gene match: 8. The CDR3 numbers 14 residues from cysteine through phenylalanine. The CDR3 DNA has 42 bases and is translated from base 1. Findings and caveats that apply to the study as a whole: A CD8+ phenotype was shown by the disease-linked clones, which were found at relatively low frequencies in peripheral blood. According to the report, matched synovial fluid samples from ankylosing spondylitis patients were significantly enriched for the disease-linked clones. A TCR beta motif of about 8 highly homologous amino acid variants appeared characteristic of blood from ankylosing spondylitis patients. Some motif variants were previously reported in synovial fluid and blood of reactive arthritis patients, suggesting common disease-initiation mechanisms.

This sequence was found in a male donor with ankylosing spondylitis. The chain is made from TRBV29-1 and TRBJ2-2, with 7 junctional bases fitting TRBD1. The sequenced sample consisted of blood, either unsorted or a sorted T cell fraction (not recorded which). The CDR3 sequence is CSVPRQGPTGELFF. Here is the DNA: TGCAGCGTACCCCGACAGGGCCCCACCGGGGAGCTGTTTTTT.